This T cell receptor (beta chain) was observed in a study of technical replicates of blood from several donors. Libraries were prepared by immunoSEQ multiplex PCR; TCRdb keeps only in-frame clonotypes and omits some of them. The sample lists around 70,000 clones, just under 97% occurring once. The CDR3 totals 14 residues. The V end lost 0 bases, the J end lost 7 bases, and 10 bases lay between the germline ends. The germline V gene encodes CDR1 SGHRS and CDR2 YFSETQ. This clone has only one observation. The sequenced material came from T cells isolated from PBMCs. The sequence derives from a human donor in good health. The V call is TRBV5-1, the J call TRBJ1-4; D is unclear. The CDR3 loop is CASSLVGGSEKLFF. CDR3 bases: TGCGCCAGCAGCTTGGTTGGTGGCTCTGAAAAACTGTTTTTT.